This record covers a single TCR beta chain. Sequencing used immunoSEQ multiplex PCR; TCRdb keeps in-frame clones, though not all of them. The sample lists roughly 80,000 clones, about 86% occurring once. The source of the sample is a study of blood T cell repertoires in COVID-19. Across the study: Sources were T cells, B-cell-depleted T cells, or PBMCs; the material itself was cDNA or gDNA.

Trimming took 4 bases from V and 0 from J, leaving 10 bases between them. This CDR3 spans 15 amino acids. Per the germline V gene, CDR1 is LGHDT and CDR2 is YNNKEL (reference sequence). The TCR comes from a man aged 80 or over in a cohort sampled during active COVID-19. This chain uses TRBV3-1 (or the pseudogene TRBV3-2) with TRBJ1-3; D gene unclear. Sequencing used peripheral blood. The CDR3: CASSPYSYSGNTIYF. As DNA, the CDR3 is TGTGCCAGCAGCCCTTACAGTTACTCTGGAAACACCATATATTTT.